Below are 3 T cell receptor beta chains sequenced from a single sample in a study of breast tumors, draining lymph nodes, adjacent tissues. MiXCR, applied by TCRdb to the multiplex PCR reads, yields one record per CDR3 protein. The table records approximately 140,000 distinct CDR3 sequences, around a third of them present only once. Breast cancer patients provided tissue from their axillary draining lymph nodes. The sample was axillary lymph node tissue. The origin of the receptors is a female donor with breast cancer. Some clones in this sample may be carry-over from other donors' samples.

As DNA, the CDR3 is TGTGCCAGCAGCATAGTGGGACAGGGGGGAATTATTGAAAAACTGTTTTTT. Translation gives CASSIVGQGGIIEKLFF. This chain links TRBV12-3 or TRBV12-4 with TRBJ1-4; the match to TRBD1 covers 11 bases. The CDR3 is 17 residues long. V shed 6 bases, J shed 7 bases, and the junction held 13 bases outside the gene matches.

This clonotype was found a few times. Given a much more abundant clone one base away, this may be a read error. The chain recombines TRBV5-5 with TRBJ1-4, with D perhaps matching TRBD1 (6 bases). The V gene lost 0 bases and the J gene lost 8 bases, with 11 bases spanning the gap. CDR1 SGHKS and CDR2 YYEKEE come from the germline V gene (reference sequence). The CDR3 spans 14 residues. As DNA, the CDR3 is TGTGCCAGCAGCTTGGACAGGGCGCGCGAAAAACTGTTTTTT. Amino acids: CASSLDRAREKLFF.

By its share, this clonotype is medium-sized. The chain links TRBV4-1 to TRBJ2-1; the D is unclear. Germline V CDR1 and CDR2: MGHRA, YSYEKL. The CDR3 length is 14 residues. The V gene lost 0 bases and the J gene lost 6 bases, with 9 bases spanning the gap. This CDR3 reads CASSQDRVANEQFF. DNA of the CDR3: TGCGCCAGCAGCCAAGACCGGGTAGCCAATGAGCAGTTCTTC.